Detailed here is one T cell receptor beta chain. Its antigen is unidentified. This CDR3 has 12 amino acids. Per germline, CDR1 KGHSH and CDR2 LQKENI. Trimming removed 2 bases at V and 2 bases at J, with 3 bases between. The record originates from a study of chemoradiotherapy in HPV16-positive cancers. Background on the study: A couple of HPV16-positive patients' cells yielded candidate HPV-specific clones and common motifs.

Study-wide results and caveats: Candidate HPV-specific clones and E7-related TCR motifs grew in tumor during treatment.

Profiled with immunoSEQ multiplex PCR; TCRdb holds only in-frame clones, not every one. The sample shows tens of thousands of clones, about 93% of them seen only once. The receptor was derived from a human donor with HPV-associated anogenital cancer. This sequence joins TRBV18 and TRBJ1-1; D ambiguous. The sample here was blood, taken from a patient who underwent chemoradiotherapy. CDR3 residues: CASSPANTEAFF. The CDR3, as DNA: TGTGCCAGCTCACCAGCAAACACTGAAGCTTTCTTT. The full variable domain, its missing parts supplied by reference TRBV18 and TRBJ1-1, is NAGVMQNPRHLVRRRGQEARLRCSPMKGHSHVYWYRQLPEEGLKFMVYLQKENIIDESGMPKERFSAEFPKEGPSILRIQQVVRGDSAAYFCASSPANTEAFFGQGTRLTVV.